One sample yielded the 3 T cell receptor beta chains listed below, sequenced in a study of blood T cell repertoires in COVID-19. Data came from immunoSEQ multiplex PCR; TCRdb stores just in-frame clones and leaves some out. The sample lists around 200,000 clones, about 86% occurring once. Sequences were obtained from peripheral blood. The receptors shown here come from a human donor with acute or convalescent COVID-19. The donor label of this sample is uncertain.

The V and J genes are TRBV5-6 and TRBJ1-2, with TRBD1 identical over 7 bases. In germline, CDR1 is SGHDT, CDR2 YYEEEE. The CDR3 is made up of 14 amino acids. V shed 0 bases and J 8 bases; nucleotides not matched to a gene: 7. The CDR3, as DNA: TGTGCCAGCAGCTTGGCGACAGGGCGGCAAGGCTACACCTTC. Translation gives CASSLATGRQGYTF.

This clone was observed a handful of times. The chain is built from TRBV9 and TRBJ1-1, with 7 bases that match TRBD1. The length of the CDR3 is 15 residues. Germline V gives CDR1 SGDLS, CDR2 YYNGEE. The V segment lost 0 bases and the J segment 1 base; nucleotides outside the gene matches: 3. DNA of the CDR3: TGTGCCAGCAGCGTAGCAGGGACAGCGAACACTGAAGCTTTCTTT. Translating gives CASSVAGTANTEAFF.

This chain uses TRBV2 with TRBJ1-5, with 7 bases lining up with TRBD1. Germline CDR1 and CDR2: SNHLY and FYNNEI. V was clipped by 4 bases and J by 2 bases; unmatched bases: 5. The CDR3 has 15 residues. CDR3 residues: CASSGQGLGNQPQHF. The CDR3, as DNA: TGTGCCAGCAGTGGACAGGGCTTGGGCAATCAGCCCCAGCATTTT. Drawing the rest from reference TRBV2 and TRBJ1-5, the complete variable domain is EPEVTQTPSHQVTQMGQEVILRCVPISNHLYFYWYRQILGQKVEFLVSFYNNEISEKSEIFDDQFSVERPDGSNFTLKIRSTKLEDSAMYFCASSGQGLGNQPQHFGDGTRLSIL.